The rows below give T cell receptor beta chains drawn from one sample of a study of T-cell memory formation after mild COVID-19. TCRdb redid the calling of the 5' RACE reads with MiXCR, one entry per CDR3 protein. The sample carries around 390,000 distinct CDR3 sequences, 16% recorded once. Sequencing used PBMCs or a T cell subset sorted from them (not recorded which). These TCRs come from a man aged 18-30 years who had mild COVID-19 (a few samples of this study predate the infection). Cell type and time point are not known. Each CDR3 is given with its conserved first and last residue. Each record gives: V gene, D gene, clone size, CDR3 length, J gene, CDR3 DNA, CDR3 protein. The D gene is left open where the match is weak. Size values are once, few and many counts, or a class for expanded clones, and some rows have none.

v_gene: TRBV7-9; d_gene: .; abundance: .; len: 14; j_gene: TRBJ2-5; CDR3nt: TGTGCCAGCAGCTTCAACCAGGGTTCAGAGACCCAGTACTTC; CDR3aa: CASSFNQGSETQYF
v_gene: TRBV4-2; d_gene: TRBD2; abundance: many; len: 20; j_gene: TRBJ2-1; CDR3nt: TGTGCCAGCAGCCAAGTTTTGGCTAGCGGGGGCCTTAGCTCCTACAATGAGCAGTTCTTC; CDR3aa: CASSQVLASGGLSSYNEQFF
v_gene: TRBV7-2; d_gene: TRBD1; abundance: few; len: 15; j_gene: TRBJ1-3; CDR3nt: TGTGCCAGCAGCTTAGAGAGGGGGCTGGGAAACACCATATATTTT; CDR3aa: CASSLERGLGNTIYF
v_gene: TRBV6-2/TRBV6-3; d_gene: .; abundance: .; len: 15; j_gene: TRBJ2-6; CDR3nt: TGTGCCAGCAGTTACGTCGGTTCTGGGGCCAACGTCCTGACTTTC; CDR3aa: CASSYVGSGANVLTF
v_gene: TRBV12-3/TRBV12-4; d_gene: TRBD2; abundance: .; len: 16; j_gene: TRBJ2-1; CDR3nt: TGTGCCAGCAGTTCCCCGGTATTGCGGGGGGGCAATGAGCAGTTCTTC; CDR3aa: CASSSPVLRGGNEQFF
v_gene: TRBV20-1; d_gene: .; abundance: few; len: 12; j_gene: TRBJ1-1; CDR3nt: TGCAGTGCTCGAAGGGCCGGCGCTGAAGCTTTCTTT; CDR3aa: CSARRAGAEAFF
v_gene: TRBV28; d_gene: .; abundance: few; len: 15; j_gene: TRBJ2-1; CDR3nt: TGTGCCAGCAGTTTAACCAGAGCCATCAAGAATGAGCAGTTCTTC; CDR3aa: CASSLTRAIKNEQFF
v_gene: TRBV28; d_gene: .; abundance: .; len: 15; j_gene: TRBJ1-3; CDR3nt: TGTGCCAGCAGTTTAGGTGTGGGGGCTGGAAACACCATATATTTT; CDR3aa: CASSLGVGAGNTIYF
v_gene: TRBV5-1; d_gene: TRBD1; abundance: .; len: 14; j_gene: TRBJ2-1; CDR3nt: TGCGCCAGCAGCGTCCAGGGGGCAGGGAATGAGCAGTTCTTC; CDR3aa: CASSVQGAGNEQFF
v_gene: TRBV20-1; d_gene: .; abundance: many; len: 16; j_gene: TRBJ2-7; CDR3nt: TGCAGTGCTAGTTTCCTGACAGGACACCCCTCCTACGAGCAGTACTTC; CDR3aa: CSASFLTGHPSYEQYF
v_gene: TRBV4-3; d_gene: .; abundance: .; len: 14; j_gene: TRBJ2-1; CDR3nt: TGCGCCAGCAGCCAAGACCCCCTAGCGAATGAGCAGTTCTTC; CDR3aa: CASSQDPLANEQFF
v_gene: TRBV7-2; d_gene: TRBD2; abundance: .; len: 15; j_gene: TRBJ2-3; CDR3nt: TGTGCCGGAGGGGCTCTTCCGGGGGGGCAAGATACGCAGTATTTT; CDR3aa: CAGGALPGGQDTQYF
v_gene: TRBV7-2; d_gene: .; abundance: many; len: 14; j_gene: TRBJ1-1; CDR3nt: TGTGCCAGCAGAACCGGGGGGGTGAACACTGAAGCTTTCTTT; CDR3aa: CASRTGGVNTEAFF
v_gene: TRBV12-3/TRBV12-4; d_gene: .; abundance: .; len: 13; j_gene: TRBJ2-1; CDR3nt: TGTGCCAGCAGTCAACAGACCCGTTGGATGGGATTCTTC; CDR3aa: CASSQQTRWMGFF
v_gene: TRBV5-1; d_gene: TRBD1; abundance: .; len: 15; j_gene: TRBJ1-2; CDR3nt: TGCGCCAGCAGTCGTAGCCCGGGACAGGGGGATGGCTACACCTTC; CDR3aa: CASSRSPGQGDGYTF
v_gene: TRBV6-4; d_gene: .; abundance: .; len: 12; j_gene: TRBJ1-1; CDR3nt: TGTGCCAGCAGTCGGGGGCATGGTGAAGCTTTCTTT; CDR3aa: CASSRGHGEAFF
v_gene: TRBV20-1; d_gene: .; abundance: few; len: 12; j_gene: TRBJ2-5; CDR3nt: TGCAGTGCTACCCGTGGAGCAGAGACCCAGTACTTC; CDR3aa: CSATRGAETQYF
v_gene: TRBV6-5; d_gene: .; abundance: .; len: 12; j_gene: TRBJ1-2; CDR3nt: TGTGCCAGCAGTCTCCAACGAGGAGACTACACCTTC; CDR3aa: CASSLQRGDYTF
v_gene: TRBV7-9; d_gene: .; abundance: .; len: 14; j_gene: TRBJ2-1; CDR3nt: TGTGCCAGCAGCGGGTGGTCTTCCTACAATGAGCAGTTCTTC; CDR3aa: CASSGWSSYNEQFF
v_gene: TRBV12-3/TRBV12-4; d_gene: .; abundance: .; len: 13; j_gene: TRBJ1-5; CDR3nt: TGTGCCAGCAGTGCAGGGGGCAATCAGCCCCAGCATTTT; CDR3aa: CASSAGGNQPQHF
v_gene: TRBV11-2; d_gene: .; abundance: .; len: 14; j_gene: TRBJ2-3; CDR3nt: TGTGCCAGCGGGTTAGCGGCTTTCACAGATACGCAGTATTTT; CDR3aa: CASGLAAFTDTQYF
v_gene: TRBV11-1; d_gene: TRBD2; abundance: few; len: 13; j_gene: TRBJ2-5; CDR3nt: TGTGCCAGCCGCGGGGGGCCTCAAGAGACCCAGTACTTC; CDR3aa: CASRGGPQETQYF
v_gene: TRBV5-1; d_gene: .; abundance: .; len: 12; j_gene: TRBJ2-1; CDR3nt: TGCGCCAGCAGCTTGGTTACATATGAGCAGTTCTTC; CDR3aa: CASSLVTYEQFF
v_gene: TRBV7-6; d_gene: .; abundance: many; len: 13; j_gene: TRBJ1-1; CDR3nt: TGTGCCAGCAGCTTAGAACAGAACACTGAAGCTTTCTTT; CDR3aa: CASSLEQNTEAFF
v_gene: TRBV6-2/TRBV6-3; d_gene: .; abundance: .; len: 14; j_gene: TRBJ1-1; CDR3nt: TGTGCCAGCAGTTACTCGACGTCCACAAGCGGAGCTTTATTT; CDR3aa: CASSYSTSTSGALF
v_gene: TRBV11-2; d_gene: .; abundance: .; len: 15; j_gene: TRBJ2-3; CDR3nt: TGTGCCAGCAGCCCTCGTGGTAGGATCACAGATACGCAGTATTTT; CDR3aa: CASSPRGRITDTQYF
v_gene: TRBV20-1; d_gene: TRBD2; abundance: .; len: 15; j_gene: TRBJ2-1; CDR3nt: TGCAGTGCTAGAGATCTAGCGGGGTCCTACAATGAGCAGTTCTTC; CDR3aa: CSARDLAGSYNEQFF
v_gene: TRBV10-3; d_gene: TRBD2; abundance: .; len: 16; j_gene: TRBJ2-5; CDR3nt: TGTGCCATCAGTGACCACCCCGGGACTAGCAAGGAGACCCAGTACTTC; CDR3aa: CAISDHPGTSKETQYF
v_gene: TRBV12-3/TRBV12-4; d_gene: TRBD1; abundance: .; len: 15; j_gene: TRBJ2-3; CDR3nt: TGTGCCAGCAGTCGGGACAGGGGGCAGGGAGATACGCAGTATTTT; CDR3aa: CASSRDRGQGDTQYF
v_gene: TRBV20-1; d_gene: TRBD2; abundance: many; len: 15; j_gene: TRBJ2-5; CDR3nt: TGCAGTGCTAGAGGAGCGGGGGGTGGGGAGGCGACCCAGTACTTC; CDR3aa: CSARGAGGGEATQYF
v_gene: TRBV29-1; d_gene: .; abundance: once; len: 13; j_gene: TRBJ1-6; CDR3nt: TGCAGCGTTGAAGAGTGGGTGGGAGCACCCCTCCACTTT; CDR3aa: CSVEEWVGAPLHF